The entry below describes one T cell receptor beta chain. The entry originates in a study of OX40 agonist ivuxolimab in advanced cancers. Trimming took 6 bases from V and 2 from J, leaving 12 bases between them. Germline-derived CDR1 and CDR2 are SGHTA and FQGTGA. This CDR3 region has 14 residues. The method was immunoSEQ multiplex PCR; TCRdb's version includes in-frame clones alone and lacks a portion of them. The top ten clones hold approximately 4.6% of a sample with approximately 81,000 clones, approximately 84% of them seen once. The source material was CD4+ or CD8+ T cells sorted from blood, sampled in a trial of the OX40 agonist ivuxolimab. The gene calls are TRBV7-3 and TRBJ2-3, with unresolved D. The receptor was derived from an adult with an advanced solid tumor such as melanoma, head and neck, liver or kidney cancer. The CDR3, as DNA: TGTGCCAGCAGTCCTAACGGACCCACAGATACGCAGTATTTT. Translation gives CASSPNGPTDTQYF.